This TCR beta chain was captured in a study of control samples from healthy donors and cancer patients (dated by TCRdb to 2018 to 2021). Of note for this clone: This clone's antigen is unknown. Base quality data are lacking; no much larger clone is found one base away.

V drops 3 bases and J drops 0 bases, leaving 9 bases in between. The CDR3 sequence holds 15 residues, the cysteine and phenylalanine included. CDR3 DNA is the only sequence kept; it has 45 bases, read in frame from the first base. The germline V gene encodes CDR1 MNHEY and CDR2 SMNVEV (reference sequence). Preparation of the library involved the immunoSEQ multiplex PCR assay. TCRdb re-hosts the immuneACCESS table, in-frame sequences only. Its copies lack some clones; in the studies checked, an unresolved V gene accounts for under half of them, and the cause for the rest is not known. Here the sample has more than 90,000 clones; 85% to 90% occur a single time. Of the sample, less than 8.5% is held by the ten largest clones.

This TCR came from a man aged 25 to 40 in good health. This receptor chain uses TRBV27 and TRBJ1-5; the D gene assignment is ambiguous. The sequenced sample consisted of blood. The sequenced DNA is TGTGCCAGCAGTTTCGGACGGTATAGCAATCAGCCCCAGCATTTT. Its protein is CASSFGRYSNQPQHF.